The 32 T cell receptor beta chains below come from one sample, sequenced in a study of beta chain features in type 1 diabetes. Study outcomes and limitations: Type 1 diabetes patients had TCRB CDR3s that were shorter (moderately but significantly so) in all four CD4+ subsets.

Reverse transcription of all isolated RNA meant that expressed TCRB transcripts were sequenced. Using immunoSEQ multiplex PCR, the repertoire was profiled, and TCRdb retains in-frame clones only, with some absent. The data show 200,000 to 250,000 clones, around 13% seen once. Antigen specificity for these receptors is unknown. Material for sequencing was naive CD4+ T cells from blood. The receptors were gathered from a man younger than 45 with type 1 diabetes.

The chain employs TRBV6-6 and TRBJ2-3, with unresolved D. The CDR3 loop spans 14 amino acids. The germline V and J ends were trimmed by 8 bases and 3 bases, with 15 bases remaining between them. The germline gives CDR1 MNHNY, CDR2 SVGAGI (reference sequence). The CDR3 DNA sequence: TGTGCCAGCCGGTACGTTAGAGCTACAGATACGCAGTATTTT. It is translated as CASRYVRATDTQYF.

Comment on this clone: The sample has other DNA sequences that encode this CDR3 too. This rearrangement joins TRBV5-1 to TRBJ2-3; no clear D. The CDR3 covers 14 residues. The ends were cut back, 0 bases at V and 0 bases at J, with 5 bases in the middle. Germline CDR1 SGHRS, CDR2 YFSETQ. The CDR3 is CASSLDSSTDTQYF. The CDR3 DNA reads as TGCGCCAGCAGCTTGGACAGCAGCACAGATACGCAGTATTTT.

The rearrangement joins TRBV9 to TRBJ1-2, with D perhaps TRBD1 (6 bases). Per the germline V gene, CDR1 is SGDLS and CDR2 is YYNGEE. The CDR3 loop spans 14 amino acids. Trimming took off 4 bases at V and 6 bases at J, with 16 bases between the two ends. Written as DNA, the CDR3 is TGTGCCAGCAGCATCAACAGGGAAATCGATGGCTACACCTTC. This sequence encodes CASSINREIDGYTF.

V and J are TRBV10-1 and TRBJ2-1; 11 positions agree with TRBD1. The CDR3 is 14 residues long. V shed 6 bases and J 8 bases; nucleotides not matched to a gene: 6. Germline CDR1 is WNHNN and CDR2 is SYGVQD (reference sequence). In nucleotides, the CDR3 is TGCGCCAGCAGCCCTCGGACAGGGGGCTATGAGCAGTTCTTC. This codes for CASSPRTGGYEQFF.

This clone has only a few counts. The chain employs TRBV5-1 and TRBJ1-1; perhaps TRBD1 as D (5 bases). CDR3 length: 12 residues. V was pared by 2 bases and J by 4 bases, with 6 bases between. The germline V gene has CDR1 SGHRS and CDR2 YFSETQ. In DNA form, the CDR3 reads TGCGCCAGCAGCTTCCAGGGCACTGAAGCTTTCTTT. Translation gives CASSFQGTEAFF.

The chain has TRBV19 and TRBJ2-2; TRBD2 agrees at 9 bases. From germline, CDR1 is LNHDA and CDR2 SQIVND (reference sequence). V trimming: 8 bases; J trimming: 0 bases; junction bases outside the gene matches: 4. This CDR3 spans 15 amino acids. The chain's CDR3 is CASQGLATNTGELFF. CDR3 nucleotides: TGTGCCAGTCAAGGACTAGCGACGAACACCGGGGAGCTGTTTTTT. Complete variable domain (other parts from reference TRBV19 and TRBJ2-2): DGGITQSPKYLFRKEGQNVTLSCEQNLNHDAMYWYRQDPGQGLRLIYYSQIVNDFQKGDIAEGYSVSREKKESFPLTVTSAQKNPTAFYLCASQGLATNTGELFFGEGSRLTVL.

Points on this clone: The junction departs from the called germline gene at one end, perhaps through a read error. The chain joins TRBV15 to TRBJ1-3; possible D gene TRBD1, 6 bases. The CDR3 is made up of 15 amino acids. The germline gives CDR1 LNHNV, CDR2 YYDKDF (reference sequence). CDR3 DNA: TGTGCCACCAGGAGAGCAGGGGCGCCGGGAAACACCATATATTTT. It encodes CATRRAGAPGNTIYF.

V gene TRBV19 combines with J gene TRBJ2-1; D is possibly TRBD2 (6 bases). The length of the CDR3 is 16 residues. CDR1 LNHDA and CDR2 SQIVND come from the germline V gene (reference sequence). Trimming removed 1 base at V and 5 bases at J, with 15 bases between. The CDR3 DNA reads as TGTGCCAGTAGTATAGTGGGACTCCCAGCGGACAATGAGCAGTTCTTC. This gives the protein CASSIVGLPADNEQFF.

This clone appeared a few times. V and J are TRBV5-4 and TRBJ2-7; the D gene is possibly TRBD1 (5 bases). Germline values: CDR1 SGHNT, CDR2 YYREEE (reference sequence). V dropped 4 bases and J dropped 0 bases, with 14 bases sitting between them. The CDR3 covers 15 residues. CDR3 in DNA: TGTGCCAGCAGCCGAAGTACAGGACCCTCCTACGAGCAGTACTTC. It specifies CASSRSTGPSYEQYF.

This clone showed up just a few times. The rearrangement uses TRBV30 and TRBJ1-1, with D maybe TRBD1 (5 bases). The germline gives CDR1 GTSNPN, CDR2 SVGIG (reference sequence). Trimming removed 1 base from V and 4 bases from J, with 13 bases in between. There are 14 residues in the CDR3. The CDR3 region is CAWSGAGSGTEAFF. Here the CDR3 DNA reads TGTGCCTGGAGTGGAGCAGGGTCGGGCACTGAAGCTTTCTTT.

J is TRBJ2-1 and V is TRBV19; 9 nucleotides match TRBD2. From germline, CDR1 is LNHDA and CDR2 SQIVND (reference sequence). The CDR3 loop spans 15 amino acids. Trimming took 5 bases from V and 7 from J; bases not matched to a gene: 9. The CDR3 loop reads CASSSGSSGGNEQFF. The CDR3 DNA reads as TGTGCCAGTAGTTCAGGATCGAGCGGGGGGAATGAGCAGTTCTTC. Full variable domain (rest looked up from reference TRBV19 and TRBJ2-1): DGGITQSPKYLFRKEGQNVTLSCEQNLNHDAMYWYRQDPGQGLRLIYYSQIVNDFQKGDIAEGYSVSREKKESFPLTVTSAQKNPTAFYLCASSSGSSGGNEQFFGPGTRLTVL.

The J gene is TRBJ2-7, the V gene TRBV11-2, with D possibly being TRBD2 (6 bases). The CDR3 runs 17 residues. Trimming stripped 5 bases from V and 1 base from J, with 21 bases between. From germline, CDR1 is SGHAT and CDR2 FQNNGV. In DNA, the CDR3 is TGTGCCAGCAGCACCTCAGGGCGGGGTAAAGGATCCTACGAGCAGTACTTC. It codes for CASSTSGRGKGSYEQYF.

The rearrangement joins TRBV6-1 to TRBJ1-5; D unclear. V lost 3 bases, J lost 0 bases, and 15 bases lay in between. This CDR3 is built from 17 residues. CDR1 is MNHNS and CDR2 is SASEGT in the germline V gene. The chain's CDR3 is CASSDVPADFSNQPQHF. DNA for the CDR3: TGTGCCAGCAGTGACGTGCCAGCAGACTTTAGCAATCAGCCCCAGCATTTT.

The J gene is TRBJ2-7, the V gene TRBV7-2, with D possibly TRBD1 on 5 matching bases. V was shortened by 5 bases and J by 5 bases, with 13 bases between the two germline ends. This CDR3 is built from 13 residues. Per the germline V gene, CDR1 is SGHTA and CDR2 is FQGNSA. The CDR3 here is CASSTAQGNEQYF. The CDR3 DNA reads as TGTGCCAGCAGCACAGCTCAGGGAAACGAGCAGTACTTC.

The V call is TRBV5-1, the J call TRBJ2-2, with D possibly matching TRBD1 (6 bases). Germline V lookup: CDR1 SGHRS, CDR2 YFSETQ. This CDR3 is 16 amino acids long. V lost 0 bases to trimming and J lost 1 base, with 10 bases between them. CDR3 in amino acids: CASSLEQGVNTGELFF. The CDR3 bases are TGCGCCAGCAGCTTGGAACAGGGTGTGAACACCGGGGAGCTGTTTTTT.

This CDR3 reads CASSSGLALTGELFF. DNA for the CDR3: TGTGCCAGCAGCTCGGGACTAGCCCTCACCGGGGAGCTGTTTTTT. V and J are TRBV7-2 and TRBJ2-2; TRBD2 matches at 9 bases. The CDR3 sequence is 15 residues long. CDR1 and CDR2 (germline): SGHTA, FQGNSA. Germline trimming cut 4 bases from V and 4 bases from J; bases unmatched to any gene: 4.

The gene calls are TRBV7-9 and TRBJ2-5; D unclear. The ends were cut back, 1 base at V and 3 bases at J, with 3 bases in the middle. Germline V lookup: CDR1 SEHNR, CDR2 FQNEAQ (reference sequence). The CDR3 has 12 amino acids. The DNA of the CDR3 is TGTGCCAGCAGCTTAGTAGAAGAGACCCAGTACTTC. Its translation is CASSLVEETQYF.

The chain joins TRBV6-6 to TRBJ1-2; maybe TRBD1 (5 bases). The CDR3 contains 11 residues. Trimming cost V 11 bases and J 11 bases, with 18 bases left between them. Germline CDR1 MNHNY, CDR2 SVGAGI (reference sequence). Here the CDR3 reads CASQGQMGYTF. The CDR3 DNA follows: TGTGCCTCCCAGGGTCAGATGGGATACACCTTC.

The rearrangement uses TRBV6-5 and TRBJ2-7; 8 positions agree with TRBD2. The J segment lost 2 bases and the V segment lost 4 bases, leaving 4 bases of the junction unmatched. There are 14 residues in the CDR3. Germline V gene sequence: CDR1 MNHEY, CDR2 SVGAGI. The CDR3 here is CASSSGGATYEQYF. The CDR3 DNA reads as TGTGCCAGCAGTTCGGGGGGGGCGACCTACGAGCAGTACTTC.

This chain connects TRBV29-1 to TRBJ2-5; 8 nucleotides agree with TRBD1. Losses at the gene ends were 3 bases for V and 5 bases for J; bases not matched to a gene: 8. Germline V lookup: CDR1 SQVTM, CDR2 ANQGSEA. The CDR3 loop spans 14 amino acids. DNA for the CDR3: TGCAGCGTTGAGGACCGGACAGGGCGCGAGACCCAGTACTTC. Translation gives CSVEDRTGRETQYF.

This clone came up a few times. One junction end does not reproduce the germline sequence, and a read error may be involved. CDR3 amino acids: CASSLGGGETQYF. CDR3 DNA: TGTGCTAGCAGCTTAGGGGGGGGAGAGACCCAGTACTTC. The chain employs TRBV7-7 and TRBJ2-5; maybe TRBD2 (7 bases). This CDR3 comprises 13 residues. Germline V gene data show CDR1 as SSHAT and CDR2 as FNYEAQ (reference sequence).

This clone was seen more than once but under ten times. This sequence joins TRBV6-6 and TRBJ2-2; 8 bases agree with TRBD2. Trimming cost V 9 bases and J 2 bases; bases outside gene matches: 8. This CDR3 is 15 amino acids long. Per the germline V gene, CDR1 is MNHNY and CDR2 is SVGAGI (reference sequence). CDR3 bases: TGTGCCAGTAAGGGCGGGGGGCCTAACACCGGGGAGCTGTTTTTT. It yields the protein CASKGGGPNTGELFF.

The chain couples TRBV11-2 to TRBJ2-5; perhaps TRBD2 as D (5 bases). CDR3 size: 13 residues. Germline assignment: CDR1 SGHAT and CDR2 FQNNGV. V dropped 4 bases and J dropped 3 bases, with 9 bases sitting between them. CDR3 sequence (DNA): TGTGCCAGCAGCTGGACCGGGGAAGAGACCCAGTACTTC. It yields the protein CASSWTGEETQYF.

This clone was picked up a small number of times. This rearrangement joins TRBV12-5 to TRBJ1-4, with 10 bases lining up with TRBD1. CDR1 is LGHNT and CDR2 is FRNRAP in the germline V gene. V shed 1 base and J 7 bases; nucleotides not matched to a gene: 6. The CDR3 has 16 amino acids. In nucleotides, the CDR3 is TGTGCTAGTGGTTTGGCCACCGGGACAGGGGTTGAAAAACTGTTTTTT. Translated: CASGLATGTGVEKLFF.

This clone showed up just a few times. The V gene is TRBV5-4, the J gene TRBJ2-1; 11 bases fit TRBD2. V lost 5 bases to trimming and J lost 4 bases; unmatched junction nucleotides: 8. Germline CDR1 reads SGHNT; CDR2 reads YYREEE (reference sequence). The CDR3 sequence is 16 residues long. The CDR3 nucleotides read TGTGCCAGCAGTTTTTTACTAGCGGGGGTTTACAATGAGCAGTTCTTC. Translation gives CASSFLLAGVYNEQFF.

This chain uses TRBV2 with TRBJ2-7; 7 bases map to TRBD2. The CDR3 length is 14 residues. V shed 7 bases, J shed 7 bases, and the junction held 13 bases outside the gene matches. Germline V lookup: CDR1 SNHLY, CDR2 FYNNEI. CDR3 residues: CASKGREVSGEQYF. CDR3 nucleotides: TGTGCCAGCAAGGGACGGGAGGTCTCGGGGGAGCAGTACTTC.

The chain employs TRBV6-4 and TRBJ2-7; D unresolved. V lost 0 bases, J lost 5 bases, and 20 bases lay in between. Germline values: CDR1 MRHNA, CDR2 SNTAGT. The CDR3 spans 17 residues. Written as DNA, the CDR3 is TGTGCCAGCAGTGACTCCAAGATAGAGATCCCCGCCAACGAGCAGTACTTC. Translated: CASSDSKIEIPANEQYF.

The chain recombines TRBV4-1 with TRBJ2-1, with 7 bases that match TRBD2. J gave up 4 bases and V 4 bases, and 7 bases lay outside the gene matches. CDR3 length: 15 residues. CDR1 is MGHRA, CDR2 YSYEKL, per germline. This CDR3 is CASSPDGGGYNEQFF. The CDR3 DNA reads TGCGCCAGCAGCCCGGACGGGGGAGGGTACAATGAGCAGTTCTTC.

This clone came up a few times. The chain links TRBV4-1 to TRBJ2-5; 7 bases are shared with TRBD1. The CDR3 spans 16 residues. Germline CDR1 MGHRA, CDR2 YSYEKL. The junction had 8 bases not matched to a gene; V was cut back by 3 bases and J by 1 base. The CDR3 sequence is CASSQGHGTAQETQYF. The CDR3 DNA sequence: TGCGCCAGCAGCCAGGGACACGGGACAGCCCAAGAGACCCAGTACTTC.

This clone was detected a few times. The chain combines TRBV19 with TRBJ2-2; TRBD1 aligns across 9 bases. Germline loops: CDR1 LNHDA, CDR2 SQIVND (reference sequence). The CDR3 runs to 15 residues. V lost 6 bases and J lost 0; bases outside the gene matches: 2. CDR3 protein: CASSGTGPNTGELFF. Written as DNA, the CDR3 is TGTGCCAGTAGCGGGACAGGGCCGAACACCGGGGAGCTGTTTTTT. Looking up the rest from reference TRBV19 and TRBJ2-2 gives the full variable domain: DGGITQSPKYLFRKEGQNVTLSCEQNLNHDAMYWYRQDPGQGLRLIYYSQIVNDFQKGDIAEGYSVSREKKESFPLTVTSAQKNPTAFYLCASSGTGPNTGELFFGEGSRLTVL.

V usage is TRBV5-1 and J usage is TRBJ1-2; possible D gene TRBD1, 5 bases. CDR1 is SGHRS, CDR2 YFSETQ, per germline. V shed 0 bases and J shed 4 bases, with 16 bases lying between them. The CDR3 has 16 residues. CDR3 bases: TGCGCCAGCAGCTTGGGCGGGACTCCCGGCGGCTATGGCTACACCTTC. Translation gives CASSLGGTPGGYGYTF.

This clone has just a few counts. The V gene is TRBV19, the J gene TRBJ2-2; D may be TRBD2 (6 bases). This CDR3 contains 15 residues. Germline values: CDR1 LNHDA, CDR2 SQIVND (reference sequence). Trimming pared 7 bases from V and 3 bases from J, leaving 15 bases between. This chain's CDR3 is CASTMWWGDTGELFF. The CDR3 DNA is TGTGCCAGTACCATGTGGTGGGGGGACACCGGGGAGCTGTTTTTT.